The sequence of this T cell receptor (beta chain) was determined in a study of blood T cells in healthy people across ages (dated by TCRdb to 2015 to 2017). In the study overall: In model experiments, roughly one uniquely barcoded TCR beta cDNA molecule per two T cells was captured by template switching. Donors of different ages were randomly distributed across sequencing lanes to avoid experimental bias. Two additional independent replicas of 1 million unique cDNA reads from the same blood draw were analyzed for two donors (one aged 18 to 30 and one aged 80 or older). To track age-related changes in TCR beta repertoire diversity, the study relied on deep sequencing normalized with unique cDNA molecular identifiers. The donors were divided into four age groups: young (average approximately 15 years), middle-aged (about 40), aged (approximately 64) and long-lived (82). Broad study findings and their caveats: There was a strong correlation between observed TCR beta diversity and the percentage of naive T cells measured by flow cytometry. Compared with the aged group, the long-lived group had more naive CD4+ T cells, fewer expanded clones and increased TCR diversity, a pattern suggesting age selection. Total diversity estimates from one million sequenced T cells were considered lower bounds and underestimates. Because the CMV infection status of the donors was unknown, age-related changes in expanded clonotypes may potentially have been confounded. As age increased, observed TCR beta diversity per million T cells dropped in a roughly linear way, and a significant reduction was already evident by age roughly 36. Since profiling was done on bulk unsorted PBMCs, naive and antigen-experienced compartments could not be conclusively compared.

Library preparation employed 5' RACE. Sequencing relied on an Illumina HiSeq 2500. A second roughly 6 to 12 cycle PCR used a sample-barcoded 5' primer and a J-beta primer mix. A unique molecular identifier was introduced onto each TCR beta cDNA molecule by a template-switch 5' adaptor carrying 12 random nucleotides. At least 2.5 million CDR3-containing paired-end reads were obtained from each sample. The Mint cDNA synthesis kit, primed by a TRBC-specific oligonucleotide, was used to synthesize first-strand cDNA from all RNA. After uracil-DNA glycosylase treatment, a first 18-cycle PCR used universal primers M1SS and BC2_uni_R on all cDNA. The published analysis was carried out like this. For normalization, 1 million high-quality reads, each with a distinct molecular identifier, were randomly selected from each sample. Instead of being binned into consensus sequences, reads with shared molecular identifiers were discarded. MiTCR, with a Q25 quality threshold and the strictest error-elimination algorithm, was used for CDR3 identification, clonotype clustering and error correction. A nonparametric unseen species model using Euler transformation provided a lower-bound estimate of total TCR beta diversity. TCRdb redid the processing of the public reads, applying fastp at Q25 and MiXCR, and retained in-frame beta chains. When rows share a CDR3 protein, they turn into one entry using the most common DNA and genes. It is TCRdb's table, rather than the study itself, that gives the V and J calls and clone size. This sample lists approximately 690,000 distinct CDR3 sequences; about 53% were detected once. The ten largest account for over 30% of the sample.

CDR1 SGHRS and CDR2 YFSETQ were looked up in the germline V gene. Taken from cysteine to phenylalanine, the CDR3 has 14 residues. The retained sequence is limited to the CDR3, 42 bases, with the frame set at the first base. As to this clonotype: Its antigen is unknown. No base qualities exist here, and no much larger clone lies one base off it.

The 40 or so donors, aged 6 to 90 years, were systemically healthy Caucasian individuals from Russia. Each donor gave approximately 9.4 milliliters of peripheral blood, drawn into EDTA-treated Vacutainer tubes. PBMCs were isolated by Ficoll-Paque density-gradient centrifugation, with at least 6.5 million obtained per sample. Total RNA was extracted from PBMCs with Trizol reagent, with at least 6 micrograms obtained per sample. For every donor, flow cytometry on a PBMC aliquot measured the percentage of naive CD45RAhigh/CD27high T cells. The clonotype was recovered from a man aged 55 to 69 in good health. The sequence joins TRBV5-1 to TRBJ2-1; TRBD1 agrees with 7 junctional bases. The closer fit of TRBJ2-7 to the DNA end suggests the J call may be wrong. Specimen: blood. The nucleotides are TGCGCCAGCAGCGGGGGACAGACCTACTACGAGCAGTACTTC. It specifies CASSGGQTYYEQYF.